A single sample is the source of the 32 T cell receptor beta chains below, sequenced in a study of technical replicates of blood from a few donors. Profiled with immunoSEQ multiplex PCR; TCRdb holds only in-frame clones, not every one. The sample holds fewer than 90,000 clones; roughly 97% are singletons and the top ten take approximately 0.21%. Sequencing was done on a sample of T cells isolated from PBMCs. The receptors stem from a human donor in good health.

The J gene is TRBJ2-7, the V gene TRBV6-5, with D hard to call. V lost 7 bases and J 2 bases, leaving 18 bases between the germline ends. The CDR3 is 15 amino acids. Germline V gene lookup returns CDR1 MNHEY and CDR2 SVGAGI. The DNA for the CDR3 is TGTGCCAGCAATCCCTCCGTCGGAGAGGCCTACGAGCAGTACTTC. This encodes CASNPSVGEAYEQYF.

This rearrangement joins TRBV7-3 to TRBJ2-1, with D perhaps matching TRBD2 (6 bases). The ends were cut back, 5 bases at V and 9 bases at J, with 23 bases in the middle. In germline, CDR1 is SGHTA, CDR2 FQGTGA. The CDR3 is made up of 16 amino acids. CDR3: CASSPLPVAREAEQFF. The CDR3 bases are TGTGCCAGCAGCCCTCTCCCTGTAGCGAGGGAGGCTGAGCAGTTCTTC. The full variable domain, completed using reference TRBV7-3 and TRBJ2-1, is GAGVSQTPSNKVTEKGKYVELRCDPISGHTALYWYRQSLGQGPEFLIYFQGTGAADDSGLPNDRFFAVRPEGSVSTLKIQRTERGDSAVYLCASSPLPVAREAEQFFGPGTRLTVL.

The rearrangement joins TRBV19 to TRBJ2-5; D is ambiguous. Per germline, CDR1 LNHDA and CDR2 SQIVND (reference sequence). Deletions cut 1 base from V and 3 bases from J, with 12 bases between. The CDR3 consists of 15 residues. The CDR3 DNA reads TGTGCCAGTAGTATAGGTCCCTTTTTCGAAGAGACCCAGTACTTC. Residues: CASSIGPFFEETQYF.

The chain couples TRBV11-2 to TRBJ1-1, with a weak D call TRBD1 (5 bases). Trimming stripped 5 bases from V and 3 bases from J, with 13 bases between. Germline V lookup: CDR1 SGHAT, CDR2 FQNNGV. There are 14 residues in the CDR3. CDR3: CASSQVRDYTEAFF. The CDR3 bases are TGTGCCAGCAGCCAAGTTCGGGACTACACTGAAGCTTTCTTT.

The genes are TRBV6-5 and TRBJ2-4; 10 nucleotides line up with TRBD1. This CDR3 has 16 residues. Germline-derived CDR1 and CDR2 are MNHEY and SVGAGI. V trimming: 2 bases; J trimming: 2 bases; junction bases outside the gene matches: 3. This CDR3 reads CASSYGQGVPKNIQYF. The CDR3 coding sequence is TGTGCCAGCAGTTACGGACAGGGGGTGCCCAAAAACATTCAGTACTTC.

V gene TRBV5-8 combines with J gene TRBJ1-5; D remains unclear. The length of the CDR3 is 16 residues. The germline V gene encodes CDR1 SGHTS and CDR2 YDEGEE. Deletions cut 1 base from V and 0 bases from J, with 11 bases between. The CDR3 loop reads CASSLNDAYSNQPQHF. For the CDR3, the DNA is TGTGCCAGCAGCTTGAACGATGCCTATAGCAATCAGCCCCAGCATTTT.

The V call is TRBV10-3, the J call TRBJ1-3; 8 bases are a match to TRBD1. Germline CDR1 and CDR2: ENHRY and SYGVKD. The CDR3 is 14 amino acids. V lost 8 bases and J lost 1; bases outside the gene matches: 4. This chain's CDR3 is CAIQGALSGNTIYF. As DNA, the CDR3 is TGTGCCATCCAGGGGGCCCTTTCTGGAAACACCATATATTTT.

The chain joins TRBV28 to TRBJ1-2; D remains unclear. The length of the CDR3 is 10 residues. The germline V and J ends were trimmed by 4 bases and 7 bases, with 4 bases remaining between them. CDR1 is MDHEN and CDR2 is SYDVKM in the germline V gene. In nucleotides, the CDR3 is TGTGCCAGCAGTTCCTTTGGCTACACCTTC. Its translation is CASSSFGYTF.

The V call is TRBV11-3, the J call TRBJ2-3; D gene ambiguous. The CDR3 is 13 amino acids. The germline V gene has CDR1 SGHNT and CDR2 YENEEA. V shed 5 bases and J shed 3 bases, with 9 bases lying between them. The CDR3 region is CASSGYGTDTQYF. The CDR3 region has the DNA TGTGCCAGCAGCGGGTACGGGACAGATACGCAGTATTTT.

In nucleotides, the CDR3 is TGTGCCAGCGCCTCCAGGGGGTGGGACGAAGACTCCTACGAGCAGTACTTC. Translated, it gives CASASRGWDEDSYEQYF. The chain couples TRBV27 to TRBJ2-7; 7 bases are a match to TRBD1. Looked up from germline, CDR1 is MNHEY and CDR2 is SMNVEV (reference sequence). V dropped 8 bases and J dropped 0; count of bases not matched to a gene: 16. This CDR3 is built from 17 residues.

The gene calls are TRBV6-6 and TRBJ1-5; D is uncertain. The V and J ends lost 0 bases and 9 bases respectively, with 12 bases between them. Germline V gene data show CDR1 as MNHNY and CDR2 as SVGAGI (reference sequence). The CDR3 is 14 amino acids. The CDR3 is CASSYSTGSRPQHF. In nucleotides, the CDR3 is TGTGCCAGCAGTTACTCGACGGGATCCCGGCCCCAGCATTTT.

This clone has just one count. The rearrangement uses TRBV11-3 and TRBJ1-4; 8 bases map to TRBD1. The V and J ends lost 5 bases and 7 bases, in that order; junction bases with no gene match: 6. The germline gives CDR1 SGHNT, CDR2 YENEEA. The CDR3 covers 14 residues. CDR3 protein: CASSPGGLGEKLFF. For the CDR3, the DNA is TGTGCCAGCAGCCCAGGGGGCTTGGGTGAAAAACTGTTTTTT.

Only one count was recorded for this clone. V is TRBV27 and J is TRBJ2-3, with a tentative D call TRBD2 (6 bases). This CDR3 is 15 amino acids long. V dropped 7 bases and J dropped 0 bases, with 14 bases sitting between them. Germline values: CDR1 MNHEY, CDR2 SMNVEV (reference sequence). The CDR3, as DNA: TGTGCCAGCACCCTGGGGGAGGATAGCACAGATACGCAGTATTTT. This codes for CASTLGEDSTDTQYF.

This clone was counted a single time. The chain is built from TRBV2 and TRBJ1-1, with 8 positions matching TRBD1. Germline V gives CDR1 SNHLY, CDR2 FYNNEI. This CDR3 has 13 residues. Unmatched junction bases numbered 10, after V lost 8 bases and J lost 8 bases. CDR3 coding DNA: TGTGCCAGCGACCAGGGACAGGCCTTCGAAGCTTTCTTT. It is translated as CASDQGQAFEAFF. Combining the CDR3 with reference TRBV2 and TRBJ1-1 gives the whole variable domain EPEVTQTPSHQVTQMGQEVILRCVPISNHLYFYWYRQILGQKVEFLVSFYNNEISEKSEIFDDQFSVERPDGSNFTLKIRSTKLEDSAMYFCASDQGQAFEAFFGQGTRLTVV.

The count of this clone is one. The chain has TRBV27 and TRBJ1-1; no definite D call. The CDR3 runs 14 residues. Between the trimmed V and J ends, which lost 1 base and 7 bases, there was a span of 13 bases. The germline CDR1 and CDR2 sequences are MNHEY and SMNVEV (reference sequence). The CDR3 DNA is TGTGCCAGCAGTTTATGGGCCTCCGGCGATGAAGCTTTCTTT. Encoded protein: CASSLWASGDEAFF.

This sequence joins TRBV4-1 and TRBJ1-5, with unresolved D. The CDR3 covers 16 residues. CDR1 is MGHRA and CDR2 is YSYEKL in the germline V gene. V lost 0 bases and J lost 7, with 16 bases in between. The CDR3 nucleotides read TGCGCCAGCAGCCAAGATCTGTGGGAGGTCGGACAGCCCCAGCATTTT. The encoded protein is CASSQDLWEVGQPQHF.

This clone was picked up one time. In nucleotides, the CDR3 is TGTGCCAGCTCGGCCTCGTGGGAGAAAGAGACCCAGTACTTC. Its protein product is CASSASWEKETQYF. V gene TRBV18 combines with J gene TRBJ2-5, with a possible D match to TRBD2 (5 bases). Germline-derived CDR1 and CDR2 are KGHSH and LQKENI. V was trimmed by 6 bases and J by 3 bases, leaving 14 bases between them. This CDR3 contains 14 residues.

The chain links TRBV4-2 to TRBJ2-2; TRBD2 might be the D (5 bases). V gave up 1 base and J gave up 6 bases, with 12 bases separating them. This CDR3 is 15 amino acids long. CDR1 and CDR2 from the germline V gene are LGHNA and YNFKEQ. CDR3 loop: CASSQVLEGPGELFF. In DNA form, the CDR3 reads TGTGCCAGCAGCCAAGTTCTCGAGGGCCCCGGGGAGCTGTTTTTT.

The DNA of the CDR3 is TGTGCCAGCAAACCGCTCGGGAACACTGAAGCTTTCTTT. Residues: CASKPLGNTEAFF. The gene calls are TRBV2 and TRBJ1-1; D is uncertain. Germline loops: CDR1 SNHLY, CDR2 FYNNEI. V was cut by 7 bases and J by 1 base, with 10 bases left in between. The CDR3 contains 13 residues.

The V and J genes are TRBV5-6 and TRBJ1-2; no reliable D call. This CDR3 has 15 residues. In germline, CDR1 is SGHDT, CDR2 YYEEEE. Trimming removed 0 bases at V and 4 bases at J, with 13 bases between. The DNA for the CDR3 is TGTGCCAGCAGCTTGGACCGGGGTAAAGGCTATGGCTACACCTTC. This encodes CASSLDRGKGYGYTF.

The chain couples TRBV5-1 to TRBJ2-2, with D possibly TRBD2 on 6 matching bases. Germline assignment: CDR1 SGHRS and CDR2 YFSETQ. V lost 0 bases to trimming and J lost 7 bases, with 16 bases between them. The CDR3 totals 16 residues. CDR3 loop: CASSLAATSLGGELFF. CDR3 DNA sequence: TGCGCCAGCAGCTTGGCCGCGACTAGTCTTGGCGGGGAGCTGTTTTTT. Combining the CDR3 with reference TRBV5-1 and TRBJ2-2 gives the whole variable domain KAGVTQTPRYLIKTRGQQVTLSCSPISGHRSVSWYQQTPGQGLQFLFEYFSETQRNKGNFPGRFSGRQFSNSRSEMNVSTLELGDSALYLCASSLAATSLGGELFFGEGSRLTVL.

This clone has only one observation. V gene TRBV7-9 combines with J gene TRBJ2-4, with unresolved D. Per germline, CDR1 SEHNR and CDR2 FQNEAQ (reference sequence). V lost 5 bases, J lost 2 bases, and 7 bases lay in between. CDR3 length: 13 amino acids. In DNA form, the CDR3 reads TGTGCCAGCAGCATCCGTACCAAAAACATTCAGTACTTC. Its translation is CASSIRTKNIQYF.

The chain links TRBV2 to TRBJ1-5; no reliable D call. Per the germline V gene, CDR1 is SNHLY and CDR2 is FYNNEI. The V end was cut by 10 bases, the J end by 7 bases, with 17 bases between. The CDR3 has 13 residues. The CDR3 coding sequence is TGTGCCACCTCCGGGGAGGTGGGGCAGCCCCAGCATTTT. It codes for CATSGEVGQPQHF.

This chain uses TRBV9 with TRBJ1-2, with 9 bases that match TRBD1. CDR1 is SGDLS and CDR2 is YYNGEE in the germline V gene. The CDR3 consists of 15 residues. V trimming: 4 bases; J trimming: 7 bases; junction bases outside the gene matches: 11. The CDR3 loop is CASSPFGTGYGGYTF. CDR3 DNA: TGTGCCAGCAGCCCCTTCGGGACAGGGTACGGTGGCTACACCTTC.

V gene TRBV27 combines with J gene TRBJ2-3; TRBD1 matches at 10 bases. Losses at the gene ends were 5 bases for V and 3 bases for J; bases not matched to a gene: 5. The germline gives CDR1 MNHEY, CDR2 SMNVEV (reference sequence). The length of the CDR3 is 15 residues. The CDR3 DNA reads as TGTGCCAGCAGTGAGACAGGGGGCATAACAGATACGCAGTATTTT. As protein: CASSETGGITDTQYF.

The gene calls are TRBV18 and TRBJ2-4; a weak D match, TRBD1 (7 bases). The CDR3 is made up of 14 amino acids. Trimming left V 1 base short and J 11 bases short, with 15 bases between. The germline V gene has CDR1 KGHSH and CDR2 LQKENI. CDR3 sequence reads: CASSPLDQGEVQYF. The CDR3 region has the DNA TGTGCCAGCTCACCACTGGATCAGGGGGAGGTTCAGTACTTC.

The rearrangement uses TRBV6-6 and TRBJ1-4, with no clear D. Germline V gene data show CDR1 as MNHNY and CDR2 as SVGAGI (reference sequence). V lost 6 bases, J lost 4 bases, and 9 bases lay in between. This CDR3 has 13 amino acids. CDR3 sequence reads: CASRAGYNEKLFF. CDR3 coding DNA: TGTGCCAGCAGGGCGGGGTATAATGAAAAACTGTTTTTT.

The rearrangement joins TRBV25-1 to TRBJ2-2; perhaps TRBD2 as D (7 bases). V shed 5 bases and J shed 6 bases, with 22 bases lying between them. This CDR3 has 17 residues. Germline CDR1 MGHDK, CDR2 SYGVNS. The CDR3 sequence: CASSLASSGGPAGELFF. The CDR3, as DNA: TGTGCCAGCAGTCTAGCCTCCTCGGGGGGCCCGGCCGGGGAGCTGTTTTTT.

V is TRBV7-8 and J is TRBJ2-2; D perhaps matches TRBD1 (6 bases). This CDR3 spans 17 amino acids. CDR1 is SGHVS and CDR2 is FQNEAQ in the germline V gene. V lost 5 bases and J lost 2, with 18 bases in between. The CDR3 DNA follows: TGTGCCAGCAGCCCGACGTTCACAGGGTACAACACCGGGGAGCTGTTTTTT. Its translation: CASSPTFTGYNTGELFF. Looking up the rest from reference TRBV7-8 and TRBJ2-2 gives the full variable domain: GAGVSQSPRYKVAKRGQDVALRCDPISGHVSLFWYQQALGQGPEFLTYFQNEAQLDKSGLPSDRFFAERPEGSVSTLKIQRTQQEDSAVYLCASSPTFTGYNTGELFFGEGSRLTVL.

The chain employs TRBV18 and TRBJ1-2; the D gene is possibly TRBD1 (6 bases). Trimming stripped 0 bases from V and 5 bases from J, with 10 bases between. CDR1 and CDR2 (germline): KGHSH, LQKENI. The CDR3 length is 14 residues. DNA of the CDR3: TGTGCCAGCTCACCACCGTGGACAGAGTATGGCTACACCTTC. This encodes CASSPPWTEYGYTF.

V is TRBV6-1 and J is TRBJ2-7, with D hard to call. The germline V and J ends were trimmed by 3 bases and 0 bases, with 3 bases remaining between them. The germline V gene has CDR1 MNHNS and CDR2 SASEGT. The length of the CDR3 is 12 residues. In DNA, the CDR3 is TGTGCCAGCAGTGACATCTCCTACGAGCAGTACTTC. It codes for CASSDISYEQYF.

The CDR3 sequence is CASSGERRESGANVLTF. DNA of the CDR3: TGTGCCAGCAGTGGGGAGCGGCGGGAGTCTGGGGCCAACGTCCTGACTTTC. The rearrangement uses TRBV28 and TRBJ2-6; TRBD2 matches 7 bases. With V trimmed by 5 bases and J by 1 base, 8 bases remained unmatched. This CDR3 contains 17 residues. Germline V gene lookup returns CDR1 MDHEN and CDR2 SYDVKM. Filled out from reference TRBV28 and TRBJ2-6, the complete variable domain reads DVKVTQSSRYLVKRTGEKVFLECVQDMDHENMFWYRQDPGLGLRLIYFSYDVKMKEKGDIPEGYSVSREKKERFSLILESASTNQTSMYLCASSGERRESGANVLTFGAGSRLTVL.